These T cell receptor beta chains were read from a single sample in a study of read filtering for tumor transcriptome and immune sequencing. Each CDR3 protein gets one entry after TCRdb re-called the reads with MiXCR. The table lists 20,000 to 25,000 distinct CDR3 sequences, around 13% of them singletons, with around 66% in the top ten. Material: a population of CD138-negative cells sorted from bone marrow. These receptors originate from a donor at least 40 years old with multiple myeloma. Both conserved end residues are part of each CDR3. The D gene is left open where the match is weak. Clone size is shown for a subset of rows, as once, few, many or a class of expanded clone.

- | TRBJ1-2 | TRBD1 | TRBV20-1 | TGCAGTGCGAGGGACAGGGGTTATGGCTACACCTTC | CSARDRGYGYTF
many | TRBJ1-1 | TRBD1 | TRBV6-5 | TGTGCCAGCAAAACCGCAGGGGGGGTCACTGAAGCTTTCTTT | CASKTAGGVTEAFF
few | TRBJ1-5 | - | TRBV5-1 | TGCGCCAGCAGGATCGGGGCAGATAGCAGTCAGCCCCAGCATTTT | CASRIGADSSQPQHF
many | TRBJ1-6 | - | TRBV20-1 | TGCAGTGCTAGAGATCGGGCAGGGCTTTCGAATTCACCCCTCCACTTT | CSARDRAGLSNSPLHF
many | TRBJ2-7 | TRBD2 | TRBV12-3/TRBV12-4 | TGTGCCAGCAGTTTAATAACGGGACTAGCGGGAGTTGACGAGCAGTACTTC | CASSLITGLAGVDEQYF
many | TRBJ1-3 | - | TRBV9 | TGTGCCAGCAGCGCGCCCCGGACCGGGGCTGGAAACACCATATATTTT | CASSAPRTGAGNTIYF
many | TRBJ2-4 | - | TRBV29-1 | TGCAGCGTTATAGAAGACCTAGCCAAAAACATTCAGTACTTC | CSVIEDLAKNIQYF
many | TRBJ2-5 | TRBD2 | TRBV7-6 | TGTGCCAGCAGCTTTGGGGGTAGCGGGAGTGGGGAGACCCAGTACTTC | CASSFGGSGSGETQYF
many | TRBJ2-7 | - | TRBV28 | TGTGCCAGCAACCCCGGGGGTGCGGGTTCCTCCTACGAGCAGTACTTC | CASNPGGAGSSYEQYF
many | TRBJ2-6 | - | TRBV7-3 | TGTGCCAGCAGCCCCCCGTCGTCTGGGGCCAACGTCCTGACTTTC | CASSPPSSGANVLTF
many | TRBJ2-3 | TRBD2 | TRBV20-1 | TGCAGTGCTGTAAGCGGGGGACACACAGATACGCAGTATTTT | CSAVSGGHTDTQYF
many | TRBJ2-3 | TRBD2 | TRBV20-1 | TGCAGTGCCCTTTCACTAGCGGAGACCACAGATACGCAGTATTTT | CSALSLAETTDTQYF
few | TRBJ2-3 | TRBD1 | TRBV29-1 | TGCAGCGTGAGGACAGGGGCGGTTACGCAGTATTTT | CSVRTGAVTQYF
many | TRBJ1-1 | - | TRBV20-1 | TGCAGTGCTAGAGATCCCGAACGTGGTCTGAACACTGAAGCTTTCTTT | CSARDPERGLNTEAFF
many | TRBJ2-3 | TRBD1 | TRBV7-8 | TGTGCCAGCAGCTTAGCGCTATCGACAGGGGAGGACACAGATACGCAGTATTTT | CASSLALSTGEDTDTQYF
many | TRBJ2-1 | - | TRBV12-3/TRBV12-4 | TGTGCCAGCAGCCCGACGTGGAGCTCCTACAATGAGCAGTTCTTC | CASSPTWSSYNEQFF
- | TRBJ2-7 | - | TRBV2 | TGTGCCAGCAGTGAAGGGGCCAGGGCCTACGAGCAGTACTTC | CASSEGARAYEQYF
many | TRBJ2-7 | - | TRBV3-1 | TGTGCCAGCAGCCCAAGTTCCAGCGGAGCCTACGAGCAGTACTTC | CASSPSSSGAYEQYF
many | TRBJ2-1 | - | TRBV5-1 | TGCGCCAGCAGCTTGGCCCCCCTCTTAGATACTGAGCAGTTCTTC | CASSLAPLLDTEQFF
many | TRBJ2-5 | TRBD1 | TRBV20-1 | TGCAGTGCTTGGGACAGGGGGCTTCCTCAAGAGACCCAGTACTTC | CSAWDRGLPQETQYF
many | TRBJ2-1 | TRBD2 | TRBV6-5 | TGTGCCAGCAGTTTAGCGGGCCATTCCTACAATGAGCAGTTCTTC | CASSLAGHSYNEQFF
many | TRBJ1-5 | TRBD1 | TRBV6-5 | TGTGCCATCAGGCCGGGCAGGGGGTTTCAGCCCCAGCATTTT | CAIRPGRGFQPQHF
many | TRBJ2-2 | - | TRBV15 | TGTGCCACCAGCACCTTAATTAGCGCCCCAGCGAACACCGGGGAGCTGTTTTTT | CATSTLISAPANTGELFF
many | TRBJ1-1 | TRBD1 | TRBV20-1 | TGCAGTGCTAGAGGTGCGGGACAGGGGCAAAACACTGAAGCTTTCTTT | CSARGAGQGQNTEAFF
- | TRBJ1-1 | - | TRBV29-1 | TGCAGCGTTGATGATTCCGCTAGAGGGACTGAAGCTTTCTTT | CSVDDSARGTEAFF
many | TRBJ1-2 | - | TRBV28 | TGTGCCATCACCCCCGTGGACGCTGCTAACTATGGCTACACCTTC | CAITPVDAANYGYTF
many | TRBJ2-2 | - | TRBV7-9 | TGTGCCAGCAGTTCCCCAAAGACGGGGTACACCGGGGAGCTGTTTTTT | CASSSPKTGYTGELFF
many | TRBJ2-2 | TRBD2 | TRBV6-1 | TGTGCCAGCAGGACGGGACTAGCCGGGGAGCTGTTTTTT | CASRTGLAGELFF
many | TRBJ2-3 | - | TRBV11-2 | TGTGCCAGCAGCTTAAGCCTGGGGGCCAGCACAGATACGCAGTATTTT | CASSLSLGASTDTQYF
many | TRBJ2-1 | - | TRBV5-1 | TGCGCCAGCAGCTTGGCTTCTGGCTACCAAGGAGGTAGTGAGCAGTTCTTC | CASSLASGYQGGSEQFF
many | TRBJ2-3 | TRBD1 | TRBV7-6 | TGTGCCAGCAGCTTACGACAGGGGACAGATACGCAGTATTTT | CASSLRQGTDTQYF
many | TRBJ2-5 | - | TRBV7-8 | TGTGCCAGCAGCTCATCAGAAACTCAAGAGACCCAGTACTTC | CASSSSETQETQYF
- | TRBJ2-5 | TRBD2 | TRBV5-6 | TGTGCCAGCAGCTTGCCGGGAGGGTACCAAGAGACCCAGTACTTC | CASSLPGGYQETQYF
few | TRBJ2-7 | TRBD2 | TRBV20-1 | TGCAGTGCTAGAGGACTAGCGGGAGTTACCTACGAGCAGTACTTC | CSARGLAGVTYEQYF
many | TRBJ2-7 | - | TRBV4-1 | TGCGCCAGCAGCCAAGAGAACAGCACCTGGTGCGAGCAGTACTTC | CASSQENSTWCEQYF
- | TRBJ2-2 | TRBD2 | TRBV20-1 | TGCAGTGCTAGAGGTGACGGGAGGGACACCGGGGAGCTGTCTTTT | CSARGDGRDTGELSF
many | TRBJ2-1 | TRBD2 | TRBV5-1 | TGCGCCAGCAGCCCCTGGGTAGCGGGTTTCAATGAGCAGTTCTTC | CASSPWVAGFNEQFF
many | TRBJ2-6 | - | TRBV7-9 | TGTGCCAGCAGCTTAATTTCGTTCAGCTCTGGGGCCAACGTCCTGACTTTC | CASSLISFSSGANVLTF
medium-sized | TRBJ2-1 | - | TRBV5-4 | TGTGCCAGCAGCGCGACAGCCAATGAGCAGTTCTTC | CASSATANEQFF
many | TRBJ2-5 | - | TRBV20-1 | TGCAGTGCTCATTCAGGGAAAGAGACCCAGTACTTC | CSAHSGKETQYF
- | TRBJ2-3 | TRBD2 | TRBV6-4 | TGTGCCAGCAGCATCGGGAGGGCCGAAGATACGCAGTATTTT | CASSIGRAEDTQYF
many | TRBJ1-1 | TRBD1 | TRBV12-3/TRBV12-4 | TGTGCCAGCTCCTACAGGGGGGGAATGAACACTGAAGCTTTCTTT | CASSYRGGMNTEAFF
many | TRBJ2-1 | - | TRBV5-1 | TGCGCCAGCTGCTCGGGGGGCTCCTATTACAATGAGCAGTTCTTC | CASCSGGSYYNEQFF
many | TRBJ2-1 | - | TRBV20-1 | TGCAGTGCTAGAGATACGGATAACAATGAGCAGTTCTTC | CSARDTDNNEQFF